Each of the 26 T cell receptor beta chains below was sequenced from the same sample in a study of control samples from healthy donors and cancer patients. Libraries were prepared by immunoSEQ multiplex PCR; TCRdb keeps only in-frame clonotypes and omits some of them. The profile shows about 100,000 clones, 70% to 90% of them singletons. Sequenced material: blood. These receptors all stem from a man younger than 45 in good health.

The rearrangement uses TRBV18 and TRBJ2-7; D could derive from TRBD1 or TRBD2 (6 bases each). Germline CDR1 is KGHSH and CDR2 is LQKENI. The CDR3 has 14 residues. Trimming left V 2 bases short and J 2 bases short, with 10 bases between. CDR3 region: CASSPRGETYEQYF. The CDR3 nucleotides read TGTGCCAGCTCACCAAGGGGGGAAACCTACGAGCAGTACTTC.

This chain connects TRBV25-1 to TRBJ1-6; TRBD1 might be the D (6 bases). The V end was cut by 2 bases, the J end by 8 bases, with 10 bases between. Per the germline V gene, CDR1 is MGHDK and CDR2 is SYGVNS. The CDR3 spans 14 residues. CDR3 loop: CASSERDKYSPLHF. DNA of the CDR3: TGTGCCAGCAGTGAACGGGACAAATATTCACCCCTCCACTTT.

This sequence joins TRBV27 and TRBJ2-2; tentative D call: TRBD1 (6 bases). The CDR3 extends over 14 amino acids. The V end lost 7 bases, the J end lost 1 base, and 10 bases lay between the germline ends. Germline CDR1 MNHEY, CDR2 SMNVEV (reference sequence). This CDR3 reads CASTRDKNTGELFF. The CDR3 region has the DNA TGTGCCAGCACCCGGGACAAGAACACCGGGGAGCTGTTTTTT.

The chain uses TRBV6-5 and TRBJ2-7; TRBD2 agrees at 13 bases. The CDR3 runs 14 residues. The junction had 5 bases not matched to a gene; V was cut back by 4 bases and J by 8 bases. Looked up from germline, CDR1 is MNHEY and CDR2 is SVGAGI. The CDR3 loop is CASSSGLAGTQQYF. The CDR3 nucleotides read TGTGCCAGCAGTTCGGGACTAGCGGGAACCCAGCAGTACTTC.

The chain employs TRBV27 and TRBJ1-1; D is undetermined. The germline V and J ends were trimmed by 1 base and 1 base, with 4 bases remaining between them. Germline V gene data show CDR1 as MNHEY and CDR2 as SMNVEV (reference sequence). CDR3 length equals 13 residues. CDR3 sequence (DNA): TGTGCCAGCAGTTTATACGCGAACACTGAAGCTTTCTTT. Amino acid sequence: CASSLYANTEAFF.

The chain recombines TRBV5-1 with TRBJ2-5; D tentatively fits TRBD1 or TRBD2 (5 bases each). The V gene lost 0 bases and the J gene lost 1 base, with 10 bases spanning the gap. The CDR3 is 15 residues long. CDR1 SGHRS and CDR2 YFSETQ come from the germline V gene. The CDR3 bases are TGCGCCAGCAGCTTGGGGGGGTTGAGCCAAGAGACCCAGTACTTC. Translation: CASSLGGLSQETQYF.

The chain has TRBV12-3 or TRBV12-4 and TRBJ2-3; 7 bases line up with TRBD1. The CDR3 totals 13 residues. After removal of 6 bases from V and 8 bases from J, the junction contained 8 bases not matched to a gene. In nucleotides, the CDR3 is TGTGCCAGCAGAAGACAGGGATCTACTACGCAGTATTTT. Its translation: CASRRQGSTTQYF.

V and J are TRBV7-8 and TRBJ2-6; 7 bases line up with TRBD1. CDR3 length equals 16 residues. V shed 5 bases and J 2 bases; nucleotides not matched to a gene: 6. Germline V gene lookup returns CDR1 SGHVS and CDR2 FQNEAQ. In DNA, the CDR3 is TGTGCCAGCAGCAAAGACAGGGTCGCTGGGGCCAACGTCCTGACTTTC. Encoded protein: CASSKDRVAGANVLTF.

The genes are TRBV11-2 and TRBJ2-7; TRBD1 or TRBD2 may be the D gene (5 bases each). CDR3 length: 16 amino acids. From germline, CDR1 is SGHAT and CDR2 FQNNGV. The V end was cut by 1 base, the J end by 5 bases, with 18 bases between. The CDR3 spells CASSLGYGTLTDEQYF. The CDR3, as DNA: TGTGCCAGCAGCTTAGGATATGGGACCCTGACCGACGAGCAGTACTTC.

This clone was found once. The chain has TRBV14 and TRBJ2-6, with unresolved D. Trimming removed 4 bases at V and 1 base at J, with 8 bases between. CDR3 length: 15 residues. Looked up from germline, CDR1 is SGHDN and CDR2 is FVKESK. DNA of the CDR3: TGTGCCAGCAGCCTCCGGGCTTCTGGGGCCAACGTCCTGACTTTC. Residues: CASSLRASGANVLTF.

The chain carries TRBV28 and TRBJ1-2; 7 nucleotides match TRBD1. J gave up 5 bases and V 6 bases, and 12 bases lay outside the gene matches. The CDR3 contains 15 residues. Looked up from germline, CDR1 is MDHEN and CDR2 is SYDVKM. CDR3: CASSQGQQILYGYTF. CDR3 nucleotide sequence: TGTGCCAGCAGCCAGGGACAGCAGATACTTTATGGCTACACCTTC.

V is TRBV7-2 and J is TRBJ1-1; the D is unclear. Per the germline V gene, CDR1 is SGHTA and CDR2 is FQGNSA. Between the trimmed V and J ends, which lost 4 bases and 2 bases, there was a span of 8 bases. CDR3 length: 13 residues. As DNA, the CDR3 is TGTGCCAGCAGCTCGGTAGACAACACTGAAGCTTTCTTT. Amino acids: CASSSVDNTEAFF.

This chain links TRBV7-3 with TRBJ1-2; D unclear. Per the germline V gene, CDR1 is SGHTA and CDR2 is FQGTGA. V lost 0 bases and J 3 bases, leaving 5 bases between the germline ends. This CDR3 has 13 amino acids. The DNA of the CDR3 is TGTGCCAGCAGCTTAACACGAGACTATGGCTACACCTTC. Translating gives CASSLTRDYGYTF.

V and J are TRBV28 and TRBJ1-4, with D possibly matching TRBD1 (5 bases). Trimming took off 5 bases at V and 8 bases at J, with 18 bases between the two ends. Germline loops: CDR1 MDHEN, CDR2 SYDVKM. The CDR3 is made up of 15 amino acids. The DNA of the CDR3 is TGTGCCAGCAGTCCGACGGGACCGGGGCTAGAAAAACTGTTTTTT. It specifies CASSPTGPGLEKLFF. The entire variable domain, with the rest obtained from reference TRBV28 and TRBJ1-4, is as follows: DVKVTQSSRYLVKRTGEKVFLECVQDMDHENMFWYRQDPGLGLRLIYFSYDVKMKEKGDIPEGYSVSREKKERFSLILESASTNQTSMYLCASSPTGPGLEKLFFGSGTQLSVL.

The chain couples TRBV6-5 to TRBJ2-7; 8 nucleotides align to TRBD1. Per germline, CDR1 MNHEY and CDR2 SVGAGI. This CDR3 is 14 amino acids long. Trimming took 6 bases from V and 3 from J; bases not matched to a gene: 7. The CDR3 nucleotides read TGTGCCAGCAGAGAGGACAGGGTTAACTACGAGCAGTACTTC. Amino acid sequence: CASREDRVNYEQYF.

The chain joins TRBV29-1 to TRBJ2-7, with 11 bases matching TRBD2. J gave up 3 bases and V 4 bases, and 11 bases lay outside the gene matches. The CDR3 length is 16 residues. Looked up from germline, CDR1 is SQVTM and CDR2 is ANQGSEA. Here the CDR3 DNA reads TGCAGCGTTGGCACTGGGACCGGGACTAGCGGCTACGAGCAGTACTTC. As protein: CSVGTGTGTSGYEQYF.

The count of this clone is one. The V gene is TRBV19, the J gene TRBJ2-1; 10 bases align to TRBD2. V lost 6 bases, J lost 0 bases, and 11 bases stayed unmatched. This CDR3 spans 18 amino acids. Looked up from germline, CDR1 is LNHDA and CDR2 is SQIVND (reference sequence). CDR3 loop: CASRGIVSGRSSYNEQFF. The CDR3 DNA reads as TGTGCCAGTAGGGGGATTGTTAGCGGGAGGAGCTCCTACAATGAGCAGTTCTTC.

The chain couples TRBV30 to TRBJ2-6; D could derive from TRBD1 or TRBD2 (5 bases each). The germline CDR1 and CDR2 sequences are GTSNPN and SVGIG (reference sequence). Trimming removed 1 base at V and 11 bases at J, with 15 bases between. The CDR3 covers 14 residues. The CDR3 protein is CAWSEPGTVDVLTF. The CDR3 DNA reads TGTGCCTGGAGTGAACCCGGGACGGTTGACGTCCTGACTTTC. Looking up the rest from reference TRBV30 and TRBJ2-6 gives the full variable domain: SQTIHQWPATLVQPVGSPLSLECTVEGTSNPNLYWYRQAAGRGLQLLFYSVGIGQISSEVPQNLSASRPQDRQFILSSKKLLLSDSGFYLCAWSEPGTVDVLTFGAGSRLTVL.

V usage is TRBV19 and J usage is TRBJ2-1; 10 bases agree with TRBD2. The CDR3 spans 15 residues. Germline values: CDR1 LNHDA, CDR2 SQIVND (reference sequence). V lost 6 bases and J lost 5; bases outside the gene matches: 7. The CDR3 loop reads CASSDWTSGDNEQFF. For the CDR3, the DNA is TGTGCCAGTAGCGACTGGACTAGCGGTGACAATGAGCAGTTCTTC. Full variable domain (rest looked up from reference TRBV19 and TRBJ2-1): DGGITQSPKYLFRKEGQNVTLSCEQNLNHDAMYWYRQDPGQGLRLIYYSQIVNDFQKGDIAEGYSVSREKKESFPLTVTSAQKNPTAFYLCASSDWTSGDNEQFFGPGTRLTVL.

J is TRBJ2-3 and V is TRBV10-1; 13 bases fit TRBD2. The CDR3 is 18 residues long. The junction had 9 bases not matched to a gene; V was cut back by 5 bases and J by 1 base. Germline values: CDR1 WNHNN, CDR2 SYGVQD (reference sequence). Here the CDR3 reads CASSKTIGLAGGTDTQYF. The CDR3 DNA sequence: TGCGCCAGCAGTAAAACAATCGGACTAGCGGGAGGCACAGATACGCAGTATTTT.

This clone was seen more than once but under ten times. The V and J genes are TRBV4-3 and TRBJ2-7; D uncertain. The CDR3 contains 17 residues. V lost 2 bases and J lost 0, with 17 bases in between. Germline loops: CDR1 LGHNA, CDR2 YSLEER. The CDR3 sequence is CASSQNRYDAGSYEQYF. Written as DNA, the CDR3 is TGCGCCAGCAGCCAAAATCGCTACGATGCCGGCTCCTACGAGCAGTACTTC.

V is TRBV19 and J is TRBJ1-2; TRBD1 matches 9 bases. J lost 6 bases, V lost 6 bases, and 2 bases had no gene match. The germline gives CDR1 LNHDA, CDR2 SQIVND (reference sequence). This CDR3 has 12 residues. CDR3 region: CASRGTGNGYTF. The CDR3 bases are TGTGCCAGTAGAGGGACAGGGAATGGCTACACCTTC.

The chain links TRBV29-1 to TRBJ2-4, with D perhaps being TRBD1 or TRBD2 (5 bases each). Germline assignment: CDR1 SQVTM and CDR2 ANQGSEA. V lost 7 bases, J lost 0 bases, and 16 bases lay in between. The CDR3 loop spans 15 amino acids. The CDR3 region is CSALGRDLAKNIQYF. Written as DNA, the CDR3 is TGCAGCGCCCTCGGAAGGGACCTAGCCAAAAACATTCAGTACTTC.

The chain links TRBV19 to TRBJ2-2; 7 nucleotides align to TRBD1. CDR1 and CDR2 (germline): LNHDA, SQIVND (reference sequence). V lost 7 bases and J lost 6; bases outside the gene matches: 8. CDR3 length: 14 residues. CDR3 sequence (DNA): TGTGCCAGTAACACAGGGGTTCGGGCCGGGGAGCTGTTTTTT. The encoded protein is CASNTGVRAGELFF.

The chain employs TRBV2 and TRBJ1-5, with D maybe TRBD1 (6 bases). This CDR3 region has 14 residues. The ends were cut back, 6 bases at V and 5 bases at J, with 14 bases in the middle. The germline V gene has CDR1 SNHLY and CDR2 FYNNEI. This CDR3 is CASSNRETYQPQHF. Written as DNA, the CDR3 is TGTGCCAGCAGCAACAGGGAAACATATCAGCCCCAGCATTTT.

This clone was observed once. This chain links TRBV5-5 with TRBJ2-3, with D unclear. Trimming shortened V by 1 base and J by 0 bases, and 6 bases separated the two germline ends. CDR1 and CDR2 from the germline V gene are SGHKS and YYEKEE (reference sequence). The CDR3 contains 14 residues. The DNA of the CDR3 is TGTGCCAGCAGCTTGACAAGTAGCACAGATACGCAGTATTTT. Translation: CASSLTSSTDTQYF.